This T cell receptor beta chain was sequenced during a study of blood T cell repertoires in COVID-19. Study information: The study drew acute and convalescent COVID-19 samples from the United States, Italy and Spain. PBMCs, B-cell-depleted T cells, or T cells provided the cDNA or gDNA that made up the material.

The authors' processing: Estimated nucleated cell counts came from reference gene primer amplification. Only in-frame clones appear in the TCRdb table, and some are missing; sequencing was by immunoSEQ multiplex PCR. D and trimming were read from the DNA, whereas the V and J calls and clone size are those reported in that table. Among roughly 53,000 clones listed, 70% to 85% were seen once. This CDR3 comprises 17 residues. From germline, CDR1 is SGHTA and CDR2 FQGNSA. V shed 3 bases and J 4 bases; nucleotides not matched to a gene: 9. This clonotype was sampled from a human donor in a cohort sampled during active COVID-19. Sequenced material: peripheral blood. The genes are TRBV7-2 and TRBJ2-3; 11 bases align to TRBD2. DNA for the CDR3: TGTGCCAGCAGCTTTCTAGCGGGGGGCGGGCGCTCAGATACGCAGTATTTT. Residues: CASSFLAGGGRSDTQYF.